Listed below are T cell receptor beta chains from one sample, sequenced in a study of T cells in Graves' hyperthyroidism and ophthalmopathy. TCRdb used MiXCR to reprocess the multiplex PCR reads, holding one entry per CDR3 protein. In the table there are about 740,000 distinct CDR3 sequences, around 15% of which are singletons. Sequenced: blood. Receptors were obtained from a woman younger than 35 with Graves' hyperthyroidism. Each CDR3 is given without its conserved first and last residue. Not all rows give a size; the values are once, few, many and, for expanded clones, a class.

CDR3 length: 12; V gene: TRBV9; J gene: TRBJ2-7; clone size: NA; CDR3 protein: ASSKAPTHYEQY
CDR3 length: 12; V gene: TRBV6-2/TRBV6-3; J gene: TRBJ1-5; clone size: NA; CDR3 protein: ASDGDRRGQPQH
CDR3 length: 12; V gene: TRBV27; J gene: TRBJ2-7; clone size: few; CDR3 protein: ASRPTGTPREQY
CDR3 length: 15; V gene: TRBV2; J gene: TRBJ1-4; clone size: few; CDR3 protein: ASSELGTPATNEKLF
CDR3 length: 13; V gene: TRBV3-1; J gene: TRBJ1-2; clone size: many; CDR3 protein: ASSQGPGFHYGYT
CDR3 length: 12; V gene: TRBV20-1; J gene: TRBJ1-2; clone size: many; CDR3 protein: SAPGRGGGNGYT
CDR3 length: 14; V gene: TRBV2; J gene: TRBJ2-1; clone size: many; CDR3 protein: ASRAYSGTSYNEQF
CDR3 length: 13; V gene: TRBV11-2; J gene: TRBJ2-1; clone size: many; CDR3 protein: ASSLEPTPGNEQF
CDR3 length: 12; V gene: TRBV5-1; J gene: TRBJ2-3; clone size: NA; CDR3 protein: ASRLQPSTDTQY
CDR3 length: 14; V gene: TRBV6-5; J gene: TRBJ1-2; clone size: many; CDR3 protein: ASSYEGGHLTYGYT
CDR3 length: 13; V gene: TRBV28; J gene: TRBJ2-7; clone size: many; CDR3 protein: ASSLPTGLPYEQY
CDR3 length: 12; V gene: TRBV3-1; J gene: TRBJ2-7; clone size: many; CDR3 protein: ASSHPRSSYEQY
CDR3 length: 13; V gene: TRBV9; J gene: TRBJ2-1; clone size: many; CDR3 protein: ASSTGPTSYNEQF
CDR3 length: 15; V gene: TRBV20-1; J gene: TRBJ2-7; clone size: many; CDR3 protein: SARDPKRVRLSYEQY
CDR3 length: 13; V gene: TRBV28; J gene: TRBJ2-1; clone size: many; CDR3 protein: ASSPGTSRYNEQF
CDR3 length: 16; V gene: TRBV27; J gene: TRBJ2-2; clone size: many; CDR3 protein: ASSLRGLAGGYTGELF
CDR3 length: 17; V gene: TRBV11-2; J gene: TRBJ2-1; clone size: many; CDR3 protein: ASSLGVRGASNSYNEQF
CDR3 length: 14; V gene: TRBV5-1; J gene: TRBJ2-1; clone size: few; CDR3 protein: ASSSGDTSSYNEQF
CDR3 length: 10; V gene: TRBV20-1; J gene: TRBJ1-1; clone size: NA; CDR3 protein: SAERDRTEAF
CDR3 length: 11; V gene: TRBV20-1; J gene: TRBJ1-1; clone size: few; CDR3 protein: SASTGGSTEAF
CDR3 length: 13; V gene: TRBV2; J gene: TRBJ2-7; clone size: NA; CDR3 protein: ASSEDRGNFYEQY
CDR3 length: 15; V gene: TRBV28; J gene: TRBJ2-7; clone size: many; CDR3 protein: ASSLERLGQEGYEQY
CDR3 length: 13; V gene: TRBV3-1; J gene: TRBJ2-5; clone size: many; CDR3 protein: ASSQDQSPLETQY
CDR3 length: 13; V gene: TRBV28; J gene: TRBJ2-7; clone size: NA; CDR3 protein: ASSRPAGASYEQY
CDR3 length: 16; V gene: TRBV9; J gene: TRBJ2-3; clone size: once; CDR3 protein: ASSGREVGTSSTDTQY
CDR3 length: 14; V gene: TRBV28; J gene: TRBJ2-1; clone size: NA; CDR3 protein: ASSITVAAGGNEQF
CDR3 length: 12; V gene: TRBV7-9; J gene: TRBJ2-7; clone size: NA; CDR3 protein: ASSQRREGYEQY
CDR3 length: 12; V gene: TRBV7-2; J gene: TRBJ1-4; clone size: NA; CDR3 protein: ASSHTSPNEKLF
CDR3 length: 15; V gene: TRBV2; J gene: TRBJ2-7; clone size: few; CDR3 protein: ASGGGGNGARSYEQY
CDR3 length: 15; V gene: TRBV4-1; J gene: TRBJ2-7; clone size: many; CDR3 protein: ASSQVVRRQGPHEQY
CDR3 length: 12; V gene: TRBV2; J gene: TRBJ2-3; clone size: NA; CDR3 protein: ASSPDGLQDTQY
CDR3 length: 12; V gene: TRBV13; J gene: TRBJ2-1; clone size: NA; CDR3 protein: ASTYAGGNNEQF
CDR3 length: 13; V gene: TRBV27; J gene: TRBJ2-7; clone size: NA; CDR3 protein: ASSTGTGGHYEQY
CDR3 length: 13; V gene: TRBV7-3; J gene: TRBJ2-6; clone size: few; CDR3 protein: ASSRGFGQDNVLT
CDR3 length: 10; V gene: TRBV2; J gene: TRBJ2-7; clone size: NA; CDR3 protein: ASSGGWGEQY
CDR3 length: 11; V gene: TRBV27; J gene: TRBJ2-7; clone size: NA; CDR3 protein: ASSSDAGYEQY
CDR3 length: 11; V gene: TRBV19; J gene: TRBJ1-5; clone size: NA; CDR3 protein: ASTRQGGQPQH
CDR3 length: 13; V gene: TRBV27; J gene: TRBJ1-2; clone size: many; CDR3 protein: ASSSDILNRPGYT
CDR3 length: 13; V gene: TRBV2; J gene: TRBJ2-7; clone size: many; CDR3 protein: ASSLRDGSSYEQY
CDR3 length: 14; V gene: TRBV2; J gene: TRBJ2-7; clone size: NA; CDR3 protein: ASNHPDGSRWSEQY
CDR3 length: 14; V gene: TRBV15; J gene: TRBJ1-1; clone size: few; CDR3 protein: ATSRVALDPDTEAF
CDR3 length: 11; V gene: TRBV6-1; J gene: TRBJ2-1; clone size: NA; CDR3 protein: ASRDSAYNEQF
CDR3 length: 12; V gene: TRBV6-1; J gene: TRBJ1-1; clone size: many; CDR3 protein: ASSSLRGGTEAF
CDR3 length: 13; V gene: TRBV5-6; J gene: TRBJ2-4; clone size: many; CDR3 protein: ASSWAGQAWNIQY
CDR3 length: 14; V gene: TRBV7-9; J gene: TRBJ2-7; clone size: NA; CDR3 protein: ASSWGLAGDRYEQY
CDR3 length: 12; V gene: TRBV18; J gene: TRBJ1-1; clone size: many; CDR3 protein: ASSSGTVNTEAF
CDR3 length: 13; V gene: TRBV3-1; J gene: TRBJ2-2; clone size: many; CDR3 protein: ASSQLAVQPGELF
CDR3 length: 14; V gene: TRBV6-2/TRBV6-3; J gene: TRBJ2-2; clone size: many; CDR3 protein: ASSSMTPPSEGELF
CDR3 length: 10; V gene: TRBV28; J gene: TRBJ2-7; clone size: few; CDR3 protein: ASSLDSYGQY
CDR3 length: 15; V gene: TRBV7-2; J gene: TRBJ2-3; clone size: few; CDR3 protein: ASSLVGASGERGTQY
CDR3 length: 16; V gene: TRBV5-1; J gene: TRBJ2-4; clone size: once; CDR3 protein: ASSLRSGPVFERNIQY
CDR3 length: 12; V gene: TRBV20-1; J gene: TRBJ2-7; clone size: many; CDR3 protein: SARDVRQAGEQY